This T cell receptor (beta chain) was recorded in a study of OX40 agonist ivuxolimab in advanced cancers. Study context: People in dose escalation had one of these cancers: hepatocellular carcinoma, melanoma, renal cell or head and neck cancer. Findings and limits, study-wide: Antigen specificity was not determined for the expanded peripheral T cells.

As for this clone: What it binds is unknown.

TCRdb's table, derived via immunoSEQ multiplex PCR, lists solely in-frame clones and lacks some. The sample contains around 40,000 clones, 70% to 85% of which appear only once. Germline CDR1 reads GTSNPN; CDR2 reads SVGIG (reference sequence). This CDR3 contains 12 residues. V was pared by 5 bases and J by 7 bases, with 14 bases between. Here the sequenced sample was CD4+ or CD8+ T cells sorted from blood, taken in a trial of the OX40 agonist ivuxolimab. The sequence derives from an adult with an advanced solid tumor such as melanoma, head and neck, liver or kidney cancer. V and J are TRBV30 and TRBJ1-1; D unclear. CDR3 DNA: TGTGCCTGGGGTCCGGGTAGGAGTGAAGCTTTCTTT. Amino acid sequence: CAWGPGRSEAFF.